A single sample is the source of the 29 T cell receptor beta chains below, sequenced in a study of blood T cell repertoires in COVID-19. Profiled with immunoSEQ multiplex PCR; TCRdb holds only in-frame clones, not every one. The sample holds roughly 200,000 clones; 86% are singletons and the top ten take 2.5% to 3%. Source material: peripheral blood. All receptors come from a young woman with active or convalescent COVID-19.

The chain is built from TRBV7-8 and TRBJ1-1, with D perhaps TRBD1 (5 bases). The CDR3 runs 14 residues. Germline values: CDR1 SGHVS, CDR2 FQNEAQ. V lost 3 bases and J 6 bases, leaving 14 bases between the germline ends. The CDR3 protein is CASSFPPKGSEAFF. In DNA, the CDR3 is TGTGCCAGCAGCTTTCCACCTAAGGGGTCTGAAGCTTTCTTT.

The chain is built from TRBV5-6 and TRBJ2-1, with 9 bases matching TRBD2. CDR1 and CDR2 (germline): SGHDT, YYEEEE. V was clipped by 5 bases and J by 5 bases; unmatched bases: 11. The CDR3 runs 16 residues. The CDR3 DNA reads as TGTGCCAGCAGGGTGATTCGGGCGGGAGGGCACAATGAGCAGTTCTTC. Translation: CASRVIRAGGHNEQFF.

This clone was seen a handful of times. CDR3 sequence: CASSSTGNNEKLFF. Written as DNA, the CDR3 is TGTGCCAGCAGCTCGACAGGGAATAATGAAAAACTGTTTTTT. The chain recombines TRBV7-9 with TRBJ1-4, with 7 bases fitting TRBD1. Unmatched junction bases numbered 3, after V lost 4 bases and J lost 4 bases. There are 14 residues in the CDR3. Germline V gene lookup returns CDR1 SEHNR and CDR2 FQNEAQ (reference sequence).

The chain couples TRBV18 to TRBJ2-5; D is possibly TRBD1 (6 bases). This CDR3 has 15 residues. Per germline, CDR1 KGHSH and CDR2 LQKENI. V was clipped by 4 bases and J by 4 bases, with 16 bases between them. The CDR3, as DNA: TGTGCCAGCTCACAACCCAGCAGGGGACGAGAGACCCAGTACTTC. Translation: CASSQPSRGRETQYF.

The chain carries TRBV27 and TRBJ1-1, with TRBD1 matching 7 bases. Germline loops: CDR1 MNHEY, CDR2 SMNVEV (reference sequence). The CDR3 is made up of 15 amino acids. Trimming cost V 4 bases and J 6 bases; bases outside gene matches: 11. The DNA for the CDR3 is TGTGCCAGCAGTTCGACGACAGGGTGGCGTTCTGAAGCTTTCTTT. Its translation is CASSSTTGWRSEAFF.

The chain is built from TRBV29-1 and TRBJ2-7; D is ambiguous. Per the germline V gene, CDR1 is SQVTM and CDR2 is ANQGSEA. This CDR3 contains 12 residues. V gave up 3 bases and J gave up 0 bases, with 6 bases separating them. The CDR3 nucleotides are TGCAGCGTTGAGGGCCTCTCCTACGAGCAGTACTTC. Protein product: CSVEGLSYEQYF.

The CDR3 spells CASSLGQGEETQYF. The CDR3 DNA reads as TGCGCCAGCAGCTTGGGCCAGGGTGAAGAGACCCAGTACTTC. The chain carries TRBV5-1 and TRBJ2-5, with D possibly TRBD1 on 5 matching bases. This CDR3 has 14 residues. Germline V lookup: CDR1 SGHRS, CDR2 YFSETQ. The V and J ends lost 0 bases and 3 bases respectively, with 9 bases between them.

In its sample, this clone was seen once. The rearrangement joins TRBV6-2 or TRBV6-3 to TRBJ2-1; D may be TRBD2 (6 bases). This CDR3 region has 16 residues. With 0 bases removed from V and 3 bases from J, the gap between germline ends came to 12 bases. Germline values: CDR1 MNHEY, CDR2 SVGEGT. The CDR3 DNA reads as TGTGCCAGCAGTTACTCGATTGCGGGGAGCTACAATGAGCAGTTCTTC. It yields the protein CASSYSIAGSYNEQFF.

The genes are TRBV4-1 and TRBJ1-4, with D perhaps TRBD1 (6 bases). Germline CDR1 MGHRA, CDR2 YSYEKL. V dropped 3 bases and J dropped 4 bases, with 9 bases sitting between them. The length of the CDR3 is 14 residues. CDR3 bases: TGCGCCAGCAGCCACCAGGGGAGTAATGAAAAACTGTTTTTT. Its translation: CASSHQGSNEKLFF.

This chain links TRBV18 with TRBJ1-1, with a weak D call TRBD1 (6 bases). V lost 6 bases, J lost 2 bases, and 10 bases lay in between. Germline V gives CDR1 KGHSH, CDR2 LQKENI. This CDR3 spans 13 amino acids. CDR3 in amino acids: CASSPGQNTEAFF. DNA for the CDR3: TGTGCCAGCTCCCCGGGACAAAACACTGAAGCTTTCTTT.

The chain combines TRBV5-1 with TRBJ1-1; no clear D gene. Trimming removed 2 bases from V and 7 bases from J, with 12 bases in between. CDR3 length equals 13 residues. Germline values: CDR1 SGHRS, CDR2 YFSETQ. CDR3 in amino acids: CASSFEGFSEAFF. For the CDR3, the DNA is TGCGCCAGCAGCTTCGAGGGTTTTAGTGAAGCTTTCTTT.

The chain combines TRBV11-2 with TRBJ1-3, with 7 bases aligning to TRBD1. Trimming at V came to 7 bases and at J to 1 base, leaving 4 bases not matched to a gene. The CDR3 loop spans 14 amino acids. From germline, CDR1 is SGHAT and CDR2 FQNNGV. CDR3 nucleotides: TGTGCCAGCAAACAGGGGACTTCTGGAAACACCATATATTTT. This sequence encodes CASKQGTSGNTIYF.

The chain has TRBV11-3 and TRBJ2-2; 8 bases fit TRBD1. CDR1 and CDR2 (germline): SGHNT, YENEEA. The CDR3 contains 14 residues. Trimming cost V 5 bases and J 7 bases; bases outside gene matches: 6. CDR3 protein: CASSLRQGNGELFF. DNA for the CDR3: TGTGCCAGCAGCCTACGACAGGGGAACGGGGAGCTGTTTTTT.

This clone has only one observation. The V call is TRBV24-1, the J call TRBJ2-2; 9 bases are shared with TRBD1. V lost 7 bases to trimming and J lost 4 bases; unmatched junction nucleotides: 6. Per germline, CDR1 KGHDR and CDR2 SFDVKD. The CDR3 has 15 amino acids. CDR3 nucleotide sequence: TGTGCCACCAGCCCGGGACAGGGTCGCACCGGGGAGCTGTTTTTT. Encoded protein: CATSPGQGRTGELFF.

In this sample, this clone turned up once. V is TRBV9 and J is TRBJ1-3; 7 nucleotides line up with TRBD1. This CDR3 contains 15 residues. V gave up 10 bases and J gave up 7 bases; unmatched junction bases: 17. CDR1 is SGDLS and CDR2 is YYNGEE in the germline V gene. The CDR3 here is CASSGAWDSRNTIYF. The CDR3 region has the DNA TGTGCCTCATCAGGTGCCTGGGACAGCAGGAACACCATATATTTT.

The V call is TRBV27, the J call TRBJ1-5; 8 nucleotides align to TRBD1. This CDR3 has 15 residues. CDR1 and CDR2 (germline): MNHEY, SMNVEV (reference sequence). V lost 2 bases to trimming and J lost 1 base; unmatched junction nucleotides: 1. The CDR3 bases are TGTGCCAGCAGTTTAACAGGGGGGAGCAATCAGCCCCAGCATTTT. Its translation is CASSLTGGSNQPQHF.

This chain joins TRBV18 and TRBJ2-1, with 8 bases that match TRBD1. V was clipped by 1 base and J by 6 bases; unmatched bases: 11. Germline CDR1 is KGHSH and CDR2 is LQKENI. CDR3 length: 17 amino acids. DNA for the CDR3: TGTGCCAGCTCACCACTTTACCCGGGACAGGCGTCCAATGAGCAGTTCTTC. This encodes CASSPLYPGQASNEQFF. The whole variable domain, remainder taken from reference TRBV18 and TRBJ2-1, is NAGVMQNPRHLVRRRGQEARLRCSPMKGHSHVYWYRQLPEEGLKFMVYLQKENIIDESGMPKERFSAEFPKEGPSILRIQQVVRGDSAAYFCASSPLYPGQASNEQFFGPGTRLTVL.

The rearrangement uses TRBV6-6 and TRBJ1-1; no definite D call. This CDR3 comprises 14 residues. Germline V gives CDR1 MNHNY, CDR2 SVGAGI (reference sequence). Trimming took 6 bases from V and 5 from J, leaving 16 bases between them. CDR3 loop: CASSPMEGMTEAFF. Written as DNA, the CDR3 is TGTGCCAGCAGCCCGATGGAGGGAATGACTGAAGCTTTCTTT.

The chain joins TRBV13 to TRBJ2-3, with D possibly TRBD2 on 6 matching bases. In germline, CDR1 is PRHDT, CDR2 FYEKMQ (reference sequence). V lost 8 bases and J 0 bases, leaving 18 bases between the germline ends. This CDR3 contains 16 residues. The CDR3, as DNA: TGTGCCAGCCAAAAATTAGCGGACCTGAGCACAGATACGCAGTATTTT. Encoded protein: CASQKLADLSTDTQYF.

The gene calls are TRBV27 and TRBJ2-7; D uncertain. Germline V CDR1 and CDR2: MNHEY, SMNVEV (reference sequence). The CDR3 spans 12 residues. Trimming removed 3 bases from V and 6 bases from J, with 9 bases in between. The CDR3 nucleotides read TGTGCCAGCAGTTTCAGGATCGGCGAGCAGTACTTC. This codes for CASSFRIGEQYF.

V is TRBV11-2 and J is TRBJ1-6; the match to TRBD1 covers 7 bases. V trimming: 0 bases; J trimming: 9 bases; junction bases outside the gene matches: 14. Germline V lookup: CDR1 SGHAT, CDR2 FQNNGV. CDR3 size: 18 residues. CDR3 nucleotides: TGTGCCAGCAGCTTAGATCCCTTTCGTGACACAGGGGTTTCACCCCTCCACTTT. Protein sequence: CASSLDPFRDTGVSPLHF.

The V and J genes are TRBV20-1 and TRBJ1-6; a possible D gene is TRBD1 (5 bases). This CDR3 region has 14 residues. V was trimmed by 3 bases and J by 8 bases, leaving 14 bases between them. Germline CDR1 and CDR2: DFQATT and SNEGSKA (reference sequence). CDR3 amino acids: CSASVGGTDSPLHF. The CDR3 DNA is TGCAGTGCTAGTGTGGGGGGGACGGATTCACCCCTCCACTTT.

CDR3 region: CASRGRANVLTF. As DNA, the CDR3 is TGTGCCAGCCGAGGGAGGGCCAACGTCCTGACTTTC. The chain is built from TRBV9 and TRBJ2-6, with D perhaps TRBD2 (5 bases). Trimming stripped 7 bases from V and 5 bases from J, with 7 bases between. Germline CDR1 is SGDLS and CDR2 is YYNGEE. The CDR3 has 12 amino acids.

The chain is built from TRBV7-9 and TRBJ1-4, with D uncertain. The CDR3 is 14 residues long. V was clipped by 4 bases and J by 8 bases, with 14 bases between them. From germline, CDR1 is SEHNR and CDR2 FQNEAQ (reference sequence). The CDR3 region has the DNA TGTGCCAGCAGCTCTTTCACGGGTTGGGAAAAACTGTTTTTT. Its protein product is CASSSFTGWEKLFF.

The genes are TRBV5-1 and TRBJ2-3; 9 positions agree with TRBD2. Germline lookup yields CDR1 SGHRS and CDR2 YFSETQ. J lost 0 bases, V lost 4 bases, and 9 bases had no gene match. The CDR3 sequence is 17 residues long. As DNA, the CDR3 is TGCGCCAGCAGCGGGTTGACTAGCGGACTTAGCACAGATACGCAGTATTTT. It codes for CASSGLTSGLSTDTQYF. Full variable domain (remainder filled in from reference TRBV5-1 and TRBJ2-3): KAGVTQTPRYLIKTRGQQVTLSCSPISGHRSVSWYQQTPGQGLQFLFEYFSETQRNKGNFPGRFSGRQFSNSRSEMNVSTLELGDSALYLCASSGLTSGLSTDTQYFGPGTRLTVL.

A single count supports this clone. V usage is TRBV10-3 and J usage is TRBJ2-3; D is uncertain. Germline V CDR1 and CDR2: ENHRY, SYGVKD. V dropped 8 bases and J dropped 0 bases, with 6 bases sitting between them. The CDR3 is made up of 12 amino acids. The CDR3 region is CAISASTDTQYF. The CDR3 nucleotides read TGTGCCATCTCAGCGAGCACAGATACGCAGTATTTT.

In this sample, this clone turned up once. The chain links TRBV7-6 to TRBJ1-3; D is possibly TRBD1 (5 bases). Per the germline V gene, CDR1 is SGHVS and CDR2 is FNYEAQ. This CDR3 is built from 15 residues. V lost 1 base, J lost 6 bases, and 13 bases lay in between. The CDR3, as DNA: TGTGCCAGCAGCTTAGGTCCAGGGCTCGTAAACACCATATATTTT. It specifies CASSLGPGLVNTIYF.

The CDR3 sequence: CASSGFLYRRSGNTIYF. CDR3 in DNA: TGTGCCAGCAGTGGTTTTTTGTACAGGCGCTCTGGAAACACCATATATTTT. The chain combines TRBV2 with TRBJ1-3; TRBD1 is a possible D gene (5 bases). V dropped 4 bases and J dropped 0 bases, with 16 bases sitting between them. There are 17 residues in the CDR3. Germline CDR1 and CDR2: SNHLY and FYNNEI. Using reference TRBV2 and TRBJ1-3 for the parts outside the CDR3, the full variable domain is EPEVTQTPSHQVTQMGQEVILRCVPISNHLYFYWYRQILGQKVEFLVSFYNNEISEKSEIFDDQFSVERPDGSNFTLKIRSTKLEDSAMYFCASSGFLYRRSGNTIYFGEGSWLTVV.

CDR3 sequence: CASSQPWTGESNYGYTF. CDR3 in DNA: TGCGCCAGCAGCCAACCTTGGACAGGGGAATCCAACTATGGCTACACCTTC. The chain employs TRBV4-1 and TRBJ1-2; 9 bases are a match to TRBD1. This CDR3 contains 17 residues. V shed 2 bases, J shed 2 bases, and the junction held 9 bases outside the gene matches. Germline CDR1 is MGHRA and CDR2 is YSYEKL.